This T cell receptor beta chain was recorded in a study of regulatory T cells in long-lasting Graves disease. Specified time point: newly diagnosed GD, antithyroid drugs for less than 3 months. PBMC-extracted RNA yielded the TCR library. Ten or more counts support this clonotype. TCR beta libraries were built with iRepertoire HTBI primers and Arm-PCR of CDR3 regions. MiXCR was run by TCRdb on the multiplex PCR reads, yielding one entry per CDR3 protein. Here the sample spans about 350,000 distinct CDR3 sequences, about a sixth being singletons. These data were likewise used in another study, on T cells in Graves' hyperthyroidism and ophthalmopathy.

This clonotype was sampled from a woman aged 18-29 years with Graves disease. This material consisted of peripheral blood mononuclear cells (PBMCs), taken at new diagnosis, from a patient treated with antithyroid drugs.

The DNA of the CDR3 is TGTGCCAGCAGCTTAGCGCTCGGGGGAAGCTATGGCTACACCTTC. Protein sequence: CASSLALGGSYGYTF. The rearrangement uses TRBV7-8 and TRBJ1-2, with D possibly matching TRBD1 (5 bases). The CDR3 has 15 amino acids. CDR1 and CDR2 (germline): SGHVS, FQNEAQ. Deletions cut 0 bases from V and 4 bases from J, with 12 bases between. Full variable domain (missing parts from reference TRBV7-8 and TRBJ1-2): GAGVSQSPRYKVAKRGQDVALRCDPISGHVSLFWYQQALGQGPEFLTYFQNEAQLDKSGLPSDRFFAERPEGSVSTLKIQRTQQEDSAVYLCASSLALGGSYGYTFGSGTRLTVV.